This passage covers 20 T cell receptor beta chains from one sample sequenced in a study of early T cells in non-severe SARS-CoV-2 infection. A single record per CDR3 protein comes from TCRdb applying MiXCR to the 5' RACE reads. The sample contains roughly 61,000 distinct CDR3 sequences, roughly a tenth of which appear only once. The specimen sequenced was whole blood. These TCRs come from an adult who was a healthcare worker with PCR-confirmed SARS-CoV-2 infection or an uninfected control (not recorded which).

This chain uses TRBV30 with TRBJ1-2, with TRBD1 as a possible D gene (5 bases). There are 12 residues in the CDR3. V was shortened by 3 bases and J by 5 bases, with 10 bases between the two germline ends. The germline gives CDR1 GTSNPN, CDR2 SVGIG (reference sequence). CDR3 residues: CAWRLGEYGYTF. CDR3 nucleotides: TGTGCCTGGAGGTTAGGGGAGTATGGCTACACCTTC.

This clonotype was picked up many times. The chain recombines TRBV29-1 with TRBJ2-5; no firm D call. CDR1 is SQVTM and CDR2 is ANQGSEA in the germline V gene. Trimming removed 4 bases from V and 4 bases from J, with 7 bases in between. The length of the CDR3 is 11 residues. CDR3 bases: TGCAGCGTTGGAGCTCGAGAGACCCAGTACTTC. Protein product: CSVGARETQYF.

This clonotype has at least ten counts. The rearrangement joins TRBV5-1 to TRBJ2-5, with 12 nucleotides matching TRBD2. With 4 bases clipped from V and 4 bases from J, the junction kept 5 bases outside the gene matches. CDR3 length: 15 amino acids. Germline values: CDR1 SGHRS, CDR2 YFSETQ. This CDR3 is CASSLGLAGSETQYF. CDR3 nucleotide sequence: TGCGCCAGCAGCCTAGGACTAGCGGGGTCAGAGACCCAGTACTTC.

This clonotype has just a few counts. V gene TRBV10-2 combines with J gene TRBJ2-7; 7 bases are shared with TRBD2. V lost 4 bases, J lost 0 bases, and 3 bases stayed unmatched. This CDR3 spans 14 amino acids. Germline V CDR1 and CDR2: WSHSY, SAAADI. The CDR3: CASSVGGSSYEQYF. CDR3 DNA: TGCGCCAGCAGTGTGGGGGGGAGCTCCTACGAGCAGTACTTC.

J is TRBJ2-1 and V is TRBV6-5, with D possibly TRBD2 on 5 matching bases. This CDR3 comprises 15 residues. The V end was cut by 9 bases, the J end by 7 bases, with 22 bases between. Germline lookup yields CDR1 MNHEY and CDR2 SVGAGI. CDR3 in DNA: TGTGCCAGTAGGCGCTTCGGCGGGTTCGAGAATGAGCAGTTCTTC. Its protein is CASRRFGGFENEQFF.

There are many counts of this clonotype. This sequence joins TRBV20-1 and TRBJ2-5; possibly TRBD1 for D (6 bases). Germline CDR1 and CDR2: DFQATT and SNEGSKA (reference sequence). Trimming pared 4 bases from V and 5 bases from J, leaving 20 bases between. The CDR3 length is 15 residues. The CDR3 region is CSAKVGAGNKETQYF. Written as DNA, the CDR3 is TGCAGTGCTAAGGTGGGGGCCGGTAATAAGGAGACCCAGTACTTC.

This clonotype has just a few counts. The chain is built from TRBV11-2 and TRBJ1-2; 7 nucleotides align to TRBD1. V shed 3 bases and J 5 bases; nucleotides not matched to a gene: 3. The CDR3 covers 13 residues. CDR1 is SGHAT and CDR2 is FQNNGV in the germline V gene. Here the CDR3 DNA reads TGTGCCAGCAGCTTGACAGGGTCATATGGCTACACCTTC. It specifies CASSLTGSYGYTF. Full variable domain (missing parts from reference TRBV11-2 and TRBJ1-2): EAGVAQSPRYKIIEKRQSVAFWCNPISGHATLYWYQQILGQGPKLLIQFQNNGVVDDSQLPKDRFSAERLKGVDSTLKIQPAKLEDSAVYLCASSLTGSYGYTFGSGTRLTVV.

The chain carries TRBV20-1 and TRBJ1-5, with 8 bases aligning to TRBD1. CDR1 is DFQATT and CDR2 is SNEGSKA in the germline V gene (reference sequence). The CDR3 runs 16 residues. V lost 4 bases, J lost 9 bases, and 17 bases stayed unmatched. The chain's CDR3 is CSATNPGTGLRGPQHF. In nucleotides, the CDR3 is TGCAGTGCTACAAATCCCGGGACAGGCCTTCGGGGGCCCCAGCATTTT.

This clonotype was counted ten times or more. The chain is built from TRBV25-1 and TRBJ1-1; D gene uncertain. This CDR3 comprises 13 residues. Germline CDR1 is MGHDK and CDR2 is SYGVNS. The V end lost 6 bases, the J end lost 3 bases, and 11 bases lay between the germline ends. In DNA, the CDR3 is TGTGCCAGCAGGGCCCCCGGGGACACTGAAGCTTTCTTT. Protein product: CASRAPGDTEAFF.

The rearrangement links TRBV30 to TRBJ1-1; no firm D call. CDR1 is GTSNPN, CDR2 SVGIG, per germline (reference sequence). The V end lost 6 bases, the J end lost 3 bases, and 17 bases lay between the germline ends. The CDR3 spans 14 residues. The CDR3 spells CACQKGIWHTEAFF. In DNA form, the CDR3 reads TGTGCCTGCCAAAAGGGTATTTGGCACACTGAAGCTTTCTTT.

This clonotype occurred many times. The V gene is TRBV9, the J gene TRBJ2-7; 8 nucleotides agree with TRBD2. The CDR3 contains 14 residues. Per germline, CDR1 SGDLS and CDR2 YYNGEE. The trim removed 4 bases at V and 2 bases at J, leaving 5 bases unmatched. The CDR3 protein is CASSPGGGPYEQYF. CDR3 nucleotides: TGTGCCAGCAGCCCCGGCGGGGGGCCCTACGAGCAGTACTTC. The entire variable domain, with the rest obtained from reference TRBV9 and TRBJ2-7, is as follows: DSGVTQTPKHLITATGQRVTLRCSPRSGDLSVYWYQQSLDQGLQFLIQYYNGEERAKGNILERFSAQQFPDLHSELNLSSLELGDSALYFCASSPGGGPYEQYFGPGTRLTVT.

This clonotype was observed at least ten times. In DNA, the CDR3 is TGTGCCAGCAGTTGGCGGGGGCCAGGGGGTACCAACACAGATACGCAGTATTTT. Its translation: CASSWRGPGGTNTDTQYF. The gene calls are TRBV6-5 and TRBJ2-3; tentatively, D is TRBD1 or TRBD2 (7 bases each). The CDR3 sequence is 18 residues long. CDR1 and CDR2 from the germline V gene are MNHEY and SVGAGI. Trimming took off 4 bases at V and 2 bases at J, with 22 bases between the two ends.

This clonotype showed up many times. The genes are TRBV4-2 and TRBJ2-1; 7 nucleotides match TRBD2. CDR1 is LGHNA and CDR2 is YNFKEQ in the germline V gene. Trimming at V came to 0 bases and at J to 8 bases, leaving 10 bases not matched to a gene. The CDR3 has 16 residues. The chain's CDR3 is CASSQDAAGDGDEQFF. The CDR3, as DNA: TGTGCCAGCAGCCAAGATGCGGCGGGGGATGGGGATGAGCAGTTCTTC.

This clonotype was recorded many times. This chain links TRBV7-2 with TRBJ2-7; D gene ambiguous. With 5 bases removed from V and 4 bases from J, the gap between germline ends came to 9 bases. CDR1 is SGHTA and CDR2 is FQGNSA in the germline V gene. The CDR3 length is 12 residues. This chain's CDR3 is CASSPRQYEQYF. CDR3 sequence (DNA): TGTGCCAGCAGCCCCCGACAATACGAGCAGTACTTC. The full variable domain, rest sourced from reference TRBV7-2 and TRBJ2-7, is GAGVSQSPSNKVTEKGKDVELRCDPISGHTALYWYRQSLGQGLEFLIYFQGNSAPDKSGLPSDRFSAERTGGSVSTLTIQRTQQEDSAVYLCASSPRQYEQYFGPGTRLTVT.

In its sample, this clonotype was seen a few times. The rearrangement joins TRBV7-6 to TRBJ2-7, with TRBD1 matching 7 bases. The CDR3 loop spans 13 amino acids. V dropped 4 bases and J dropped 6; count of bases not matched to a gene: 6. Germline CDR1 and CDR2: SGHVS and FNYEAQ. The CDR3 DNA reads TGTGCCAGCAGCTCAAGGACAGGTTCCGAGCAGTACTTC. Protein: CASSSRTGSEQYF. Full variable domain (missing parts from reference TRBV7-6 and TRBJ2-7): GAGVSQSPRYKVTKRGQDVALRCDPISGHVSLYWYRQALGQGPEFLTYFNYEAQQDKSGLPNDRFSAERPEGSISTLTIQRTEQRDSAMYRCASSSRTGSEQYFGPGTRLTVT.

This clonotype was observed a few times. This chain connects TRBV20-1 to TRBJ2-7; the D is unclear. CDR1 DFQATT and CDR2 SNEGSKA come from the germline V gene (reference sequence). This CDR3 spans 15 amino acids. The V end was cut by 5 bases, the J end by 6 bases, with 23 bases between. For the CDR3, the DNA is TGCAGTGCTGGTAGCCTGCAGAGCCTAAGGGTCGAGCAGTACTTC. It specifies CSAGSLQSLRVEQYF.

This clonotype showed up just a few times. The CDR3 bases are TGTGCCAGCAGGAAGGGCACAGATACGCAGTATTTT. It translates to CASRKGTDTQYF. This chain uses TRBV6-2 or TRBV6-3 with TRBJ2-3; D call uncertain. The V gene's germline CDR1 is MNHEY and CDR2 SVGEGT. The V and J ends lost 6 bases and 1 base respectively, with 5 bases between them. The CDR3 length is 12 residues.

This sequence joins TRBV12-3 or TRBV12-4 and TRBJ1-4; the match to TRBD1 covers 7 bases. The CDR3 is made up of 16 amino acids. Trimming removed 3 bases from V and 7 bases from J; junction bases left unmatched: 11. The CDR3 loop reads CASSFSITGDSEKLFF. The CDR3 DNA sequence: TGTGCCAGCAGTTTCTCGATCACAGGGGATTCTGAAAAACTGTTTTTT.

This clonotype was recorded a few times. The gene calls are TRBV11-2 and TRBJ1-2; a possible D gene is TRBD1 (6 bases). The CDR3 spans 16 residues. CDR1 and CDR2 from the germline V gene are SGHAT and FQNNGV. Trimming shortened V by 2 bases and J by 1 base, and 14 bases separated the two germline ends. CDR3: CASSLWATGDNYGYTF. DNA of the CDR3: TGTGCCAGCAGCTTATGGGCGACAGGTGATAACTATGGCTACACCTTC.

This clonotype showed up many times. This chain links TRBV12-3 or TRBV12-4 with TRBJ2-1; 13 positions match TRBD2. The CDR3 extends over 17 amino acids. The junction had 4 bases not matched to a gene; V was cut back by 0 bases and J by 5 bases. This chain's CDR3 is CASSLAQGLAGHNEQFF. In nucleotides, the CDR3 is TGTGCCAGCAGTTTAGCGCAGGGACTAGCGGGGCACAATGAGCAGTTCTTC.